The 32 T cell receptor beta chains presented below share a single source sample, sequenced in a study of CD4 and CD8 cells across lung adenocarcinoma regions. TCRdb independently ran MiXCR on the PCR reads; one entry per CDR3 protein. This sample has about 12,000 distinct CDR3 sequences, with roughly 47% found just once. The sample consisted of CD8+ T cells from the margin of a lung tumor. The source is a male donor with lung adenocarcinoma. The CD4 and CD8 labels of this study may be unreliable.

Points on this clonotype: An end of the junction does not agree with germline; a read error may underlie this. The V and J genes are TRBV10-3 and TRBJ2-5; TRBD2 might be the D (7 bases). This CDR3 has 15 amino acids. CDR1 and CDR2 (germline): ENHRY, SYGVKD. The CDR3 sequence: CAGGRGGRDQDTQYF. CDR3 DNA sequence: TGTGCCGGGGGGAGGGGGGGCCGAGACCAAGATACCCAGTACTTC.

The chain has TRBV20-1 and TRBJ2-1, with a possible D match to TRBD1 (6 bases). V dropped 3 bases and J dropped 0 bases, with 12 bases sitting between them. Germline lookup yields CDR1 DFQATT and CDR2 SNEGSKA (reference sequence). The CDR3 is 15 residues long. The chain's CDR3 is CSARGQGSSYNEQFF. The CDR3 DNA is TGCAGTGCTAGGGGTCAGGGGAGCTCCTACAATGAGCAGTTCTTC.

The table lists this clonotype with many counts. V gene TRBV10-3 combines with J gene TRBJ2-5, with TRBD1 matching 7 bases. TRBJ2-7 matches the DNA end more closely, so the J call is doubtful. The CDR3 is 16 amino acids. Germline V gene lookup returns CDR1 ENHRY and CDR2 SYGVKD. CDR3 sequence (DNA): TGTGCCATCAGTGAGTCAAGCGGCAGGGGGAGATTCGAGCAGTACTTC. This codes for CAISESSGRGRFEQYF.

Of note for this clonotype: A much larger clone is a single base away; this may be a read error. The gene calls are TRBV6-1 and TRBJ2-5; D remains ambiguous. CDR3 length: 14 amino acids. Trimming removed 1 base from V and 11 bases from J, with 17 bases in between. Germline CDR1 and CDR2: MNHNS and SASEGT. The CDR3: CASSEDRVDNEQYF. Here the CDR3 DNA reads TGTGCCAGCAGTGAAGACCGGGTTGACAATGAGCAGTACTTC.

This clonotype is medium-sized. V gene TRBV6-1 combines with J gene TRBJ2-1; D is unresolved. The DNA end is more similar to TRBJ2-7, so the J call may be wrong. The CDR3 has 14 amino acids. Germline V gene data show CDR1 as MNHNS and CDR2 as SASEGT. The CDR3 region has the DNA TGTGCCAGCAGGTCTCTTGACGCGTACAATGAGCAGTACTTC. Translating it yields CASRSLDAYNEQYF.

The chain is built from TRBV27 and TRBJ2-7, with 10 bases identical to TRBD2. This CDR3 contains 15 residues. Per the germline V gene, CDR1 is MNHEY and CDR2 is SMNVEV (reference sequence). The ends lost 1 base at V and 7 bases at J; junction bases unmatched: 7. The CDR3 region has the DNA TGTGCCAGCAGTTTATTTGGGACTAGCGTGCGGGAGCAGTACTTC. As protein: CASSLFGTSVREQYF.

CDR3 sequence reads: CASSLSLGSGYTF. CDR3 nucleotide sequence: TGTGCCAGCAGCTTAAGCCTAGGGAGTGGCTACACCTTC. This rearrangement joins TRBV7-3 to TRBJ1-2; no reliable D call. The germline V gene encodes CDR1 SGHTA and CDR2 FQGTGA. The CDR3 covers 13 residues. Trimming pared 1 base from V and 7 bases from J, leaving 10 bases between.

The rearrangement links TRBV7-2 to TRBJ2-3, with D maybe TRBD1 (6 bases). V was shortened by 2 bases and J by 6 bases, with 12 bases between the two germline ends. Germline CDR1 SGHTA, CDR2 FQGNSA. This CDR3 region has 14 residues. CDR3 residues: CASSLRAQGDTQYF. CDR3 sequence (DNA): TGTGCCAGCAGCTTACGGGCGCAGGGGGATACGCAGTATTTT.

This clonotype was found many times. The genes are TRBV6-6 and TRBJ1-5, with 8 positions matching TRBD1. Germline V gives CDR1 MNHNY, CDR2 SVGAGI (reference sequence). Germline trimming cut 2 bases from V and 6 bases from J; bases unmatched to any gene: 3. The CDR3 totals 14 residues. CDR3 sequence reads: CASSYRTGGQPQHF. For the CDR3, the DNA is TGTGCCAGCAGTTACAGAACAGGGGGTCAGCCCCAGCATTTT.

The gene calls are TRBV27 and TRBJ2-3; D remains ambiguous. Trimming removed 9 bases at V and 0 bases at J, with 10 bases between. CDR1 is MNHEY, CDR2 SMNVEV, per germline (reference sequence). The CDR3 length is 13 residues. The DNA of the CDR3 is TGTGCCAGGAGGCTTAGAAGCACAGATACGCAGTATTTT. Residues: CARRLRSTDTQYF.

As regards this clonotype: An end of the junction differs from the germline gene, which may be a read error. The chain joins TRBV6-1 to TRBJ2-1; the match to TRBD1 covers 7 bases. Germline CDR1 MNHNS, CDR2 SASEGT. The CDR3 length is 14 residues. The DNA of the CDR3 is TGTGCCAGCGGGGAGACAGGGCCATGGGATGAGCAGTTTTTT. Its protein is CASGETGPWDEQFF.

The CDR3 loop reads CASSLARTSGSNEQFF. The CDR3 DNA sequence: TGTGCCAGCAGCTTAGCGCGTACTAGCGGGAGCAATGAGCAGTTCTTC. The chain combines TRBV7-2 with TRBJ2-1; 11 nucleotides align to TRBD2. This CDR3 contains 16 residues. The germline CDR1 and CDR2 sequences are SGHTA and FQGNSA. Trimming at V came to 0 bases and at J to 6 bases, leaving 4 bases not matched to a gene.

This clonotype was found many times. The genes are TRBV6-1 and TRBJ2-1; 9 positions match TRBD2. Per germline, CDR1 MNHNS and CDR2 SASEGT. The trim removed 5 bases at V and 0 bases at J, leaving 2 bases unmatched. This CDR3 has 15 amino acids. The CDR3 bases are TGTGCCAGCAGTCTTAGCGGGAGCTCCTACAATGAGCAGTTCTTC. The encoded protein is CASSLSGSSYNEQFF.

The J gene is TRBJ2-4, the V gene TRBV6-1; D ambiguous. Germline V gene data show CDR1 as MNHNS and CDR2 as SASEGT. V lost 2 bases, J lost 5 bases, and 10 bases lay in between. The CDR3 runs 14 residues. CDR3 region: CASSELGTQNIQYF. The CDR3 DNA follows: TGTGCCAGCAGTGAACTGGGAACCCAAAACATTCAGTACTTC.

In this sample, this clonotype is medium-sized (0.01 to 0.1%). The V gene is TRBV6-1, the J gene TRBJ2-1; D gene uncertain. The length of the CDR3 is 14 residues. Germline CDR1 and CDR2: MNHNS and SASEGT. The V gene lost 1 base and the J gene lost 7 bases, with 11 bases spanning the gap. In DNA, the CDR3 is TGTGCCAGCAGTGAAGTCGCGTTCGGGAATGAGCAGTTCTTC. This translates into CASSEVAFGNEQFF.

The chain employs TRBV27 and TRBJ1-2; D is undetermined. This CDR3 has 12 residues. V lost 6 bases and J lost 6, with 11 bases in between. Germline loops: CDR1 MNHEY, CDR2 SMNVEV (reference sequence). The CDR3 bases are TGTGCCAGCAGCCCAGACGGAAATGGCTACACCTTC. Translating it yields CASSPDGNGYTF.

V usage is TRBV6-1 and J usage is TRBJ2-3, with TRBD2 matching over 7 bases. J was trimmed by 9 bases and V by 2 bases; bases with no gene match: 20. Germline CDR1 reads MNHNS; CDR2 reads SASEGT. The CDR3 has 18 amino acids. The CDR3, as DNA: TGTGCCAGCAGTGAATGGGCGACGGGATCACGGGGGGTAGAGACGCAGTATTTT. Encoded protein: CASSEWATGSRGVETQYF.

This clonotype is medium-sized. CDR3 sequence reads: CASSYAGTSASSYNEQFF. CDR3 DNA sequence: TGTGCCAGCAGTTACGCCGGGACTAGCGCCTCCTCCTACAATGAGCAGTTCTTC. The chain employs TRBV6-6 and TRBJ2-1; 10 bases agree with TRBD2. Germline V gives CDR1 MNHNY, CDR2 SVGAGI (reference sequence). The CDR3 totals 18 residues. V trimming: 2 bases; J trimming: 0 bases; junction bases outside the gene matches: 7.

There are a few counts of this clonotype. The rearrangement uses TRBV6-1 and TRBJ2-5, with 7 nucleotides matching TRBD2. Germline V gene lookup returns CDR1 MNHNS and CDR2 SASEGT. This CDR3 has 15 residues. Trimming removed 7 bases from V and 11 bases from J; junction bases left unmatched: 19. The DNA for the CDR3 is TGTGCCAGCACCCCCCCCCAGGGAGGGGCCAATGAGCAGTACTTC. Residues: CASTPPQGGANEQYF.

The chain links TRBV6-5 to TRBJ2-7, with 12 positions matching TRBD2. Looked up from germline, CDR1 is MNHEY and CDR2 is SVGAGI. The CDR3 covers 15 residues. The junction had 2 bases not matched to a gene; V was cut back by 4 bases and J by 1 base. The CDR3 reads CASSSLAGGSYEQYF. In nucleotides, the CDR3 is TGTGCCAGCAGTTCACTAGCGGGAGGTTCCTACGAGCAGTACTTC.

The V call is TRBV7-2, the J call TRBJ2-5; D is unclear. The V end was cut by 0 bases, the J end by 7 bases, with 0 bases between. Germline V gene sequence: CDR1 SGHTA, CDR2 FQGNSA. The CDR3 sequence is 10 residues long. This chain's CDR3 is CASSLATQYF. For the CDR3, the DNA is TGTGCCAGCAGCTTAGCGACCCAGTACTTC.

CDR3 sequence (DNA): TGTGCCAGTAGACTAACAGGGGCGAACTATGGCTACACCTTC. Translated, it gives CASRLTGANYGYTF. The genes are TRBV19 and TRBJ1-2, with 7 bases fitting TRBD1. This CDR3 is 14 amino acids long. The germline gives CDR1 LNHDA, CDR2 SQIVND (reference sequence). J was trimmed by 2 bases and V by 6 bases; bases with no gene match: 6.

Only a few counts were recorded for this clonotype. Just one base apart from a much larger clone, this may be a read error. The chain couples TRBV6-1 to TRBJ2-1; possible D gene TRBD2, 6 bases. The assigned J gene may be wrong: the sequence end matches TRBJ2-7 better. Germline values: CDR1 MNHNS, CDR2 SASEGT. The CDR3 runs 17 residues. CDR3 protein: CASSRITSRSSYNEQYF. The CDR3 region has the DNA TGTGCCAGCAGCCGGATAACTAGCCGAAGCTCCTACAATGAGCAGTACTTC.

The J gene is TRBJ2-7, the V gene TRBV3-1; 9 nucleotides match TRBD2. Germline CDR1 and CDR2: LGHDT and YNNKEL (reference sequence). The V and J ends lost 5 bases and 4 bases, in that order; junction bases with no gene match: 18. The CDR3 runs to 18 residues. In nucleotides, the CDR3 is TGTGCCAGCAGCAAGACGTCAGAGAGGGGCGGGAGGGCATACGAGCAGTACTTC. Residues: CASSKTSERGGRAYEQYF.

Written as DNA, the CDR3 is TGTGCCAGCAGTGAAGTAGTCGGACTAGCGGGAAGGAATGAGCAGTTCTTC. This sequence encodes CASSEVVGLAGRNEQFF. The chain joins TRBV6-1 to TRBJ2-1, with 12 bases matching TRBD2. The V gene's germline CDR1 is MNHNS and CDR2 SASEGT. The ends lost 1 base at V and 7 bases at J; junction bases unmatched: 8. The CDR3 totals 17 residues.

The chain has TRBV7-2 and TRBJ2-1, with a possible D match to TRBD2 (6 bases). This CDR3 comprises 15 residues. Trimming removed 1 base from V and 2 bases from J, with 9 bases in between. Per germline, CDR1 SGHTA and CDR2 FQGNSA. This chain's CDR3 is CASSLDGGAYNEQFF. CDR3 in DNA: TGTGCCAGCAGCTTAGATGGCGGGGCCTACAATGAGCAGTTCTTC.

The chain combines TRBV27 with TRBJ1-5; D unclear. Trimming stripped 4 bases from V and 9 bases from J, with 10 bases between. This CDR3 comprises 12 residues. The germline V gene encodes CDR1 MNHEY and CDR2 SMNVEV (reference sequence). This CDR3 is CASSSEGWPQHF. The CDR3 DNA follows: TGTGCCAGCAGTTCAGAGGGATGGCCCCAGCATTTT.

The chain uses TRBV6-1 and TRBJ1-6, with TRBD1 as a possible D gene (5 bases). Germline lookup yields CDR1 MNHNS and CDR2 SASEGT. Trimming removed 4 bases at V and 4 bases at J, with 8 bases between. This CDR3 has 14 amino acids. CDR3 protein: CASSAGPYNSPLHF. CDR3 coding DNA: TGTGCCAGCAGTGCGGGACCGTATAATTCACCCCTCCACTTT.

In regard to this clonotype: One end of the junction does not line up with germline, which may come from a read error. The chain links TRBV10-3 to TRBJ2-5; perhaps TRBD2 as D (7 bases). In germline, CDR1 is ENHRY, CDR2 SYGVKD. This CDR3 region has 15 residues. The CDR3 nucleotides read TGTGCCGCGGGGACGAGGGGGGGTGACACAGATACCCAGTATTTC. It specifies CAAGTRGGDTDTQYF.

CDR3 residues: CASSLVVGTQFF. The DNA for the CDR3 is TGCGCCAGCAGCTTGGTGGTGGGGACCCAGTTCTTC. J is TRBJ2-5 and V is TRBV5-1; D could derive from TRBD1 or TRBD2 (5 bases each). The DNA matches TRBJ2-1 better at its end, which makes the J call doubtful. The CDR3 covers 12 residues. Per the germline V gene, CDR1 is SGHRS and CDR2 is YFSETQ.

This clonotype was detected many times. V and J are TRBV7-2 and TRBJ2-1; 9 bases agree with TRBD2. The J call is in doubt because the DNA end fits TRBJ2-7 better. This CDR3 is built from 14 residues. Per the germline V gene, CDR1 is SGHTA and CDR2 is FQGNSA. In nucleotides, the CDR3 is TGTGCCAGCAGCTTTAGCGGGAGCACCTACGAGCAGTACTTC. It translates to CASSFSGSTYEQYF.

A note on this clonotype: Relative to the germline gene, one junction end is altered; a read error may explain this. V and J are TRBV6-5 and TRBJ2-1; 7 nucleotides align to TRBD1. Germline loops: CDR1 MNHEY, CDR2 SVGAGI. The CDR3 totals 16 residues. CDR3 sequence: CASSYLSGGQDEELFF. The CDR3 DNA follows: TGTGCCAGCAGTTACTTGTCAGGAGGACAGGACGAGGAGCTGTTCTTC.